These 15 T cell receptor beta chains originate from one sample sequenced in a study of blood T cell repertoires in COVID-19. The repertoire was sequenced with immunoSEQ multiplex PCR; TCRdb's copy has only in-frame clones and lacks some. The sample includes tens of thousands of clones, 91% seen only once; the top ten take roughly 9%. The source material was peripheral blood. These receptors were collected from a human donor in a cohort sampled during active COVID-19.

This chain links TRBV7-2 with TRBJ2-5, with D perhaps TRBD1 (6 bases). The CDR3 covers 15 residues. The V end was cut by 1 base, the J end by 5 bases, with 14 bases between. CDR1 SGHTA and CDR2 FQGNSA come from the germline V gene. The CDR3 DNA reads as TGTGCCAGCAGCTTAGAAGTCCAGGGGTACGAGACCCAGTACTTC. Encoded protein: CASSLEVQGYETQYF. The full variable domain, its missing parts supplied by reference TRBV7-2 and TRBJ2-5, is GAGVSQSPSNKVTEKGKDVELRCDPISGHTALYWYRQSLGQGLEFLIYFQGNSAPDKSGLPSDRFSAERTGGSVSTLTIQRTQQEDSAVYLCASSLEVQGYETQYFGPGTRLLVL.

This sequence joins TRBV4-1 and TRBJ2-6; TRBD2 matches 13 bases. This CDR3 is 17 amino acids long. J was trimmed by 0 bases and V by 7 bases; bases with no gene match: 3. Germline CDR1 and CDR2: MGHRA and YSYEKL. The CDR3 DNA sequence: TGCGCCAGCACACTAGCGGGAGGGAGCTCTGGGGCCAACGTCCTGACTTTC. Its protein is CASTLAGGSSGANVLTF.

The chain is built from TRBV19 and TRBJ2-3; 10 positions match TRBD1. J was trimmed by 5 bases and V by 3 bases; bases with no gene match: 5. This CDR3 has 15 amino acids. Germline values: CDR1 LNHDA, CDR2 SQIVND (reference sequence). CDR3 nucleotides: TGTGCCAGTAGTATGGGACAGGGGTCTGGAGATACGCAGTATTTT. Its translation: CASSMGQGSGDTQYF.

The chain combines TRBV6-2 or TRBV6-3 with TRBJ1-2; 8 positions agree with TRBD1. The CDR3 is made up of 15 amino acids. The J segment lost 6 bases and the V segment lost 5 bases, leaving 11 bases of the junction unmatched. CDR1 MNHEY and CDR2 SVGEGT come from the germline V gene. The CDR3 spells CASSPLDRVRHGYTF. CDR3 coding DNA: TGTGCCAGCAGTCCCCTGGACAGGGTCCGCCATGGCTACACCTTC.

This chain connects TRBV2 to TRBJ2-2, with a weak D call TRBD1 (5 bases). This CDR3 has 14 amino acids. From germline, CDR1 is SNHLY and CDR2 FYNNEI. The germline V and J ends were trimmed by 4 bases and 0 bases, with 6 bases remaining between them. Here the CDR3 reads CASSGGSNTGELFF. DNA of the CDR3: TGTGCCAGCAGTGGGGGCTCGAACACCGGGGAGCTGTTTTTT.

The V and J genes are TRBV2 and TRBJ2-5, with TRBD1 as a possible D gene (6 bases). The germline V gene encodes CDR1 SNHLY and CDR2 FYNNEI. The V gene lost 6 bases and the J gene lost 1 base, with 21 bases spanning the gap. The CDR3 runs to 17 residues. The CDR3, as DNA: TGTGCCAGCAGACCCCGCGTGGGTCAGGGGCTCCAAGAGACCCAGTACTTC. Protein product: CASRPRVGQGLQETQYF.

CDR3 sequence (DNA): TGTGCCAGCAGTGTCGAACAGGGGGCCTACAATGAGCAGTTCTTC. This sequence encodes CASSVEQGAYNEQFF. The chain couples TRBV6-4 to TRBJ2-1; 8 nucleotides agree with TRBD1. Unmatched junction bases numbered 4, after V lost 4 bases and J lost 2 bases. Germline V gene lookup returns CDR1 MRHNA and CDR2 SNTAGT. This CDR3 spans 15 amino acids.

As to this clone: An end of the junction differs from the germline gene, which may be a read error. J is TRBJ2-1 and V is TRBV6-5, with 11 bases identical to TRBD2. This CDR3 has 14 amino acids. Germline-derived CDR1 and CDR2 are MNHEY and SVGAGI. In DNA form, the CDR3 reads TGTGCCAGCAGGGGGACTAGCGGCTACAGTGAGCAGTTCTTC. Translation gives CASRGTSGYSEQFF.

V gene TRBV5-1 combines with J gene TRBJ2-3; the D is unclear. This CDR3 spans 13 amino acids. The V end was cut by 3 bases, the J end by 1 base, with 6 bases between. Germline V gene data show CDR1 as SGHRS and CDR2 as YFSETQ. CDR3 sequence reads: CASSYGRTDTQYF. The CDR3 DNA sequence: TGCGCCAGCAGCTATGGGCGCACAGATACGCAGTATTTT.

The chain couples TRBV7-9 to TRBJ2-7, with 7 bases aligning to TRBD1. Losses at the gene ends were 5 bases for V and 2 bases for J; bases not matched to a gene: 3. The CDR3 consists of 13 residues. Looked up from germline, CDR1 is SEHNR and CDR2 is FQNEAQ (reference sequence). CDR3 region: CASSRDRAYEQYF. The CDR3 bases are TGTGCCAGCAGCCGAGACAGGGCCTACGAGCAGTACTTC. Supplemented by reference TRBV7-9 and TRBJ2-7, the full variable domain reads DTGVSQNPRHKITKRGQNVTFRCDPISEHNRLYWYRQTLGQGPEFLTYFQNEAQLEKSRLLSDRFSAERPKGSFSTLEIQRTEQGDSAMYLCASSRDRAYEQYFGPGTRLTVT.

This clone was detected once. V usage is TRBV23-1 and J usage is TRBJ2-1; 7 bases fit TRBD2. TRBV23-1 is labeled an ORF, and its function is uncertain. The CDR3 contains 13 residues. The J segment lost 4 bases and the V segment lost 7 bases, leaving 4 bases of the junction unmatched. The chain's CDR3 is CASTQRGYNEQFF. The CDR3 DNA reads as TGCGCCAGCACCCAGCGGGGTTACAATGAGCAGTTCTTC.

J is TRBJ1-1 and V is TRBV19; D ambiguous. V lost 2 bases and J lost 5, with 9 bases in between. This CDR3 spans 13 amino acids. From germline, CDR1 is LNHDA and CDR2 SQIVND (reference sequence). CDR3 nucleotides: TGTGCCAGTAGTATAAATACCGGGACTGAAGCTTTCTTT. Translated: CASSINTGTEAFF.

The rearrangement uses TRBV9 and TRBJ1-2; D is unclear. V shed 0 bases and J shed 3 bases, with 12 bases lying between them. The V gene's germline CDR1 is SGDLS and CDR2 YYNGEE. This CDR3 spans 15 amino acids. CDR3 sequence: CASSVGLTADYGYTF. CDR3 DNA: TGTGCCAGCAGCGTAGGGCTCACAGCCGACTATGGCTACACCTTC.

V gene TRBV5-1 combines with J gene TRBJ2-7, with D possibly being TRBD2 (5 bases). Germline assignment: CDR1 SGHRS and CDR2 YFSETQ. This CDR3 contains 17 residues. V lost 1 base and J 5 bases, leaving 22 bases between the germline ends. CDR3 sequence reads: CASSLRASAASEDEQYF. CDR3 nucleotides: TGCGCCAGCAGCTTGAGAGCCTCAGCGGCTAGTGAGGACGAGCAGTACTTC.

This clone was observed a handful of times. This chain connects TRBV7-9 to TRBJ1-2; the match to TRBD1 covers 7 bases. Germline lookup yields CDR1 SEHNR and CDR2 FQNEAQ (reference sequence). J gave up 2 bases and V 6 bases, and 3 bases lay outside the gene matches. This CDR3 has 13 residues. CDR3 sequence reads: CASSSTGNYGYTF. In nucleotides, the CDR3 is TGTGCCAGCAGTTCGACAGGGAACTATGGCTACACCTTC.